This T cell receptor beta chain was recorded in a study of monozygotic twins with inflammatory bowel disease. Study conclusions and caveats: Fewer shared clonotypes with others were found in IBD patients than in healthy twins, especially with disease activity.

CDR1 is SEHNR and CDR2 is FQNEAQ in the germline V gene (reference sequence). The CDR3 runs to 17 residues. In the case of this clonotype: Its antigen is currently unknown.

TCRdb reanalyzed the 5' RACE reads and collapses them to one entry per CDR3 protein, without DNA. The ten top clones account for 2.6%, within a sample of fewer than 450,000 distinct CDR3 sequences. What was sequenced was blood. The chain carries TRBV7-9 and TRBJ2-6; TCRdb indicates TRBD1, and absent DNA this call remains unverified. The sequence was obtained from a human donor with ulcerative colitis or Crohn's disease, or a healthy co-twin of an affected twin (not recorded which). CDR3 protein: CASSPGTGGVGANVLTF.